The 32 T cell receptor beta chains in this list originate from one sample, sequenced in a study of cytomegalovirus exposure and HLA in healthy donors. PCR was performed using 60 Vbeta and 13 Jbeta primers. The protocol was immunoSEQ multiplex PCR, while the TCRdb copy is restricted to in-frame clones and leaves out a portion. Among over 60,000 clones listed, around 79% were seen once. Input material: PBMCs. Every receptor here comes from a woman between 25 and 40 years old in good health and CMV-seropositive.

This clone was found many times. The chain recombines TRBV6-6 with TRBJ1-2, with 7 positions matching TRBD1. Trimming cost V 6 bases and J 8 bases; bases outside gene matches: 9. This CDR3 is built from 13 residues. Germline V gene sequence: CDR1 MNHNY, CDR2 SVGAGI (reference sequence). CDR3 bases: TGTGCCAGCAGCCGAGACAGGGCAGAGGGCTACACCTTC. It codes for CASSRDRAEGYTF.

The CDR3 DNA is TGCGCCAGCAGCCCGGGACTAGCGGGAGGGCCGGGGGGTGAGCAGTTCTTC. It encodes CASSPGLAGGPGGEQFF. The V call is TRBV5-1, the J call TRBJ2-1; 16 bases align to TRBD2. The CDR3 consists of 17 residues. V was pared by 4 bases and J by 9 bases, with 10 bases of the junction left unmatched. CDR1 is SGHRS, CDR2 YFSETQ, per germline. The whole variable domain, filled in from reference TRBV5-1 and TRBJ2-1, reads KAGVTQTPRYLIKTRGQQVTLSCSPISGHRSVSWYQQTPGQGLQFLFEYFSETQRNKGNFPGRFSGRQFSNSRSEMNVSTLELGDSALYLCASSPGLAGGPGGEQFFGPGTRLTVL.

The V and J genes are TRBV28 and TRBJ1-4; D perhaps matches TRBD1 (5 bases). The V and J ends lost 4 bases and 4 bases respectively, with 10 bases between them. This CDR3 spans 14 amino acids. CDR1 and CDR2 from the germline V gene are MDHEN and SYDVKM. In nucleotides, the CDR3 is TGTGCCAGCAGTTCCGCCGACAGTAATGAAAAACTGTTTTTT. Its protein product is CASSSADSNEKLFF.

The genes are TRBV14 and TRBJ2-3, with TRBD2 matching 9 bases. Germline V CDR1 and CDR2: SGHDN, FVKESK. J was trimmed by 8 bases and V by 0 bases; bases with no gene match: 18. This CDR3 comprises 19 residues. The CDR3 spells CASSQEGRLAAGAGSTQYF. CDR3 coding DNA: TGTGCCAGCAGCCAAGAAGGGAGACTAGCGGCCGGAGCGGGATCTACGCAGTATTTT.

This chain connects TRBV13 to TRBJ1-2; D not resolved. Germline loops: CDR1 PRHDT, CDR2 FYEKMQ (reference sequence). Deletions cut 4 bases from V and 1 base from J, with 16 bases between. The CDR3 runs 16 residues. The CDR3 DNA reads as TGTGCCAGCAGCTCCCTAGGAGAGAACCGTAACTATGGCTACACCTTC. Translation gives CASSSLGENRNYGYTF. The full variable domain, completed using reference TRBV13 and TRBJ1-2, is AAGVIQSPRHLIKEKRETATLKCYPIPRHDTVYWYQQGPGQDPQFLISFYEKMQSDKGSIPDRFSAQQFSDYHSELNMSSLELGDSALYFCASSSLGENRNYGYTFGSGTRLTVV.

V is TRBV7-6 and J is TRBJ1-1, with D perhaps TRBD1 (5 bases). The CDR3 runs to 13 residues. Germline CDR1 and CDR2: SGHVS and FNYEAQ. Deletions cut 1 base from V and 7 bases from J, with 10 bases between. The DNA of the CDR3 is TGTGCCAGCAGCTTAGGGCAGGGTGGTGAAGCTTTCTTT. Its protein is CASSLGQGGEAFF. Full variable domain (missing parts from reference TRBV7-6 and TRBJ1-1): GAGVSQSPRYKVTKRGQDVALRCDPISGHVSLYWYRQALGQGPEFLTYFNYEAQQDKSGLPNDRFSAERPEGSISTLTIQRTEQRDSAMYRCASSLGQGGEAFFGQGTRLTVV.

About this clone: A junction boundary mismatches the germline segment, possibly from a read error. DNA for the CDR3: TGTGCCAGCGGCTTCCTCACTAGCGGGGCTGCGAACACCGGGGAGCTGTTTTTT. This codes for CASGFLTSGAANTGELFF. V usage is TRBV7-6 and J usage is TRBJ2-2; 10 bases align to TRBD2. The CDR3 is 18 residues long. The germline gives CDR1 SGHVS, CDR2 FNYEAQ.

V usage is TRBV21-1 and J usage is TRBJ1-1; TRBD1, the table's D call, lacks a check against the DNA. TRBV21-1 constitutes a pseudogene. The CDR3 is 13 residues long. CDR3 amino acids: CASIPGVVFKGVF. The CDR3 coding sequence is TGTGCCAGCATCCCAGGGGTGGTCTTTAAAGGGGTCTTT.

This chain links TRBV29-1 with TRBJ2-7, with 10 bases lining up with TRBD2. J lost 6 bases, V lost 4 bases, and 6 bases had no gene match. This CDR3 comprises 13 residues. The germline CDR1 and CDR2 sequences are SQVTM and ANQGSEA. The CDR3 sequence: CSVAGLAVSEQYF. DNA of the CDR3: TGCAGCGTTGCTGGACTAGCGGTTTCCGAGCAGTACTTC.

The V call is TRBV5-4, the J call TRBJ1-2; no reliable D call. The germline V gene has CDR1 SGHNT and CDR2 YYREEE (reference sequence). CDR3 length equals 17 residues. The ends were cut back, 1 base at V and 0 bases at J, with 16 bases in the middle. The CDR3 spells CASSLPGLSGPNYGYTF. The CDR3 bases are TGTGCCAGCAGCTTGCCGGGATTATCCGGGCCTAACTATGGCTACACCTTC.

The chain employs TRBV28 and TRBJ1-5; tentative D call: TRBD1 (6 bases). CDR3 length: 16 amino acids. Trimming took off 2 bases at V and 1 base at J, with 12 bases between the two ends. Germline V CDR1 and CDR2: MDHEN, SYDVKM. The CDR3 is CASSLRQGISNQPQHF. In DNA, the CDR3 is TGTGCCAGCAGTTTAAGGCAGGGGATAAGCAATCAGCCCCAGCATTTT. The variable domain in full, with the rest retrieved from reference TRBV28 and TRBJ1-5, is DVKVTQSSRYLVKRTGEKVFLECVQDMDHENMFWYRQDPGLGLRLIYFSYDVKMKEKGDIPEGYSVSREKKERFSLILESASTNQTSMYLCASSLRQGISNQPQHFGDGTRLSIL.

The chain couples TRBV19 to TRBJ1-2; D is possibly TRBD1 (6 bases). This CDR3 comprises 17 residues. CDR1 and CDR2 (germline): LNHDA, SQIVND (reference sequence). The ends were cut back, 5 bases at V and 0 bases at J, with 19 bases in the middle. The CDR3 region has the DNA TGTGCCAGTAGTCCTACGACAGGCTTCCCAGCTAACTATGGCTACACCTTC. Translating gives CASSPTTGFPANYGYTF.

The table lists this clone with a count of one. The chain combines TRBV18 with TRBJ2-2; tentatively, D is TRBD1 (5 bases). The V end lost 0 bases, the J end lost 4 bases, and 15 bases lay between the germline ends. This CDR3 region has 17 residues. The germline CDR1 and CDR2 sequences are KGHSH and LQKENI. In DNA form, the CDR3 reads TGTGCCAGCTCACCACCGACGGCAGGGATCGGCACCGGGGAGCTGTTTTTT. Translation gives CASSPPTAGIGTGELFF.

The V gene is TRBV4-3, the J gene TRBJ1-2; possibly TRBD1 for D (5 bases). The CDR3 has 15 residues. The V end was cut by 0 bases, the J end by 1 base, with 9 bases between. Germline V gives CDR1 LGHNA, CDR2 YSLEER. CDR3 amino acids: CASSQDWGDNYGYTF. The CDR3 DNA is TGCGCCAGCAGCCAAGATTGGGGGGATAACTATGGCTACACCTTC.

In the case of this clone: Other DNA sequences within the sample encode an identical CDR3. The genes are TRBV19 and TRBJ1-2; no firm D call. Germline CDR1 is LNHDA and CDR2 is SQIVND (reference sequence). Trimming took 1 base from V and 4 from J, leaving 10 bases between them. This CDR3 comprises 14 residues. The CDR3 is CASSIGERAYGYTF. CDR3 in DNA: TGTGCCAGTAGTATAGGAGAAAGAGCCTATGGCTACACCTTC. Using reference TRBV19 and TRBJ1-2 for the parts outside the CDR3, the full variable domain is DGGITQSPKYLFRKEGQNVTLSCEQNLNHDAMYWYRQDPGQGLRLIYYSQIVNDFQKGDIAEGYSVSREKKESFPLTVTSAQKNPTAFYLCASSIGERAYGYTFGSGTRLTVV.

This chain's CDR3 is CASSNDLNTEAFF. The CDR3 coding sequence is TGTGCCAGCAGCAACGACTTGAACACTGAAGCTTTCTTT. This rearrangement joins TRBV5-6 to TRBJ1-1, with no clear D. The CDR3 is made up of 13 amino acids. Trimming took 4 bases from V and 0 from J, leaving 7 bases between them. Per the germline V gene, CDR1 is SGHDT and CDR2 is YYEEEE.

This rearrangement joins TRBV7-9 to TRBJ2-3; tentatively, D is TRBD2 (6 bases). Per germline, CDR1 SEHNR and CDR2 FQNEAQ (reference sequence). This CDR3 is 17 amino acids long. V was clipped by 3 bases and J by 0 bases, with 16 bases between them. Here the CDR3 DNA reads TGTGCCAGCAGCTTGCAGTGGGGGGTCTCTAGCACAGATACGCAGTATTTT. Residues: CASSLQWGVSSTDTQYF.

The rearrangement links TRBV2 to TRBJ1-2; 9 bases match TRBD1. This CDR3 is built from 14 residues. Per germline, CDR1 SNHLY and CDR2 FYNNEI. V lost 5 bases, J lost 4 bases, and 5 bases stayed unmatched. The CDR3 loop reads CASSLGQGSYGYTF. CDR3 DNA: TGTGCCAGCAGTCTAGGACAGGGGAGCTATGGCTACACCTTC.

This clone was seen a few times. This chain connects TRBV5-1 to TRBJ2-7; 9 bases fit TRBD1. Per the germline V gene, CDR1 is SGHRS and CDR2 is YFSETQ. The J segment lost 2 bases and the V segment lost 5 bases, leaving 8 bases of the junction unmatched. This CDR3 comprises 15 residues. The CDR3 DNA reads TGCGCCAGCAGGACAGGGGGTAACCCGACCTACGAGCAGTACTTC. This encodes CASRTGGNPTYEQYF. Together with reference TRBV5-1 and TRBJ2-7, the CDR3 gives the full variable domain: KAGVTQTPRYLIKTRGQQVTLSCSPISGHRSVSWYQQTPGQGLQFLFEYFSETQRNKGNFPGRFSGRQFSNSRSEMNVSTLELGDSALYLCASRTGGNPTYEQYFGPGTRLTVT.

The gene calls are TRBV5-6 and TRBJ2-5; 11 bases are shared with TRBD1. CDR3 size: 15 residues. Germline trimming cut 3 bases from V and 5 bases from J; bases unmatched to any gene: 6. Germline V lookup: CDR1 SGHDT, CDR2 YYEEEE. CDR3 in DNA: TGTGCCAGCAGCTCGGACAGGGGGCATTACGAGACCCAGTACTTC. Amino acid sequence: CASSSDRGHYETQYF.

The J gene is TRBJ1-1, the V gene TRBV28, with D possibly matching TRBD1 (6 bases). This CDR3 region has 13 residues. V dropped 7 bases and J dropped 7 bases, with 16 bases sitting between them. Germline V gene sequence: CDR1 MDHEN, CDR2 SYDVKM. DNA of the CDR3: TGTGCCAGCAACCTACAGGGAGACGGTGAAGCTTTCTTT. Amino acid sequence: CASNLQGDGEAFF.

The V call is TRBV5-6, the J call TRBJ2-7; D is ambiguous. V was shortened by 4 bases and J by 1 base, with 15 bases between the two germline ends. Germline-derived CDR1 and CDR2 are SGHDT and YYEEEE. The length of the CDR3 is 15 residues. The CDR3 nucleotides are TGTGCCAGCAGCCTCGTTGGGCCGCCGTCCTACGAGCAGTACTTC. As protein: CASSLVGPPSYEQYF.

CDR3 bases: TGTGCCAGCAGTTTCGGGGACAGGGCTAATGAAAAACTGTTTTTT. Protein product: CASSFGDRANEKLFF. The gene calls are TRBV28 and TRBJ1-4; 9 bases are shared with TRBD1. J was trimmed by 3 bases and V by 3 bases; bases with no gene match: 2. The germline CDR1 and CDR2 sequences are MDHEN and SYDVKM. The CDR3 has 15 residues.

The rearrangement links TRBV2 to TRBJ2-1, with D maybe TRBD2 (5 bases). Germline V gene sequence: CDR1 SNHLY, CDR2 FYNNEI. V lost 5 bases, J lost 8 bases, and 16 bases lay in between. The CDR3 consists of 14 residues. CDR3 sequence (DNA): TGTGCCAGCAGTCCGACTACGACACTTCATGAGCAGTTCTTC. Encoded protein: CASSPTTTLHEQFF.

The CDR3 reads CASSLDRGREQFF. The DNA for the CDR3 is TGTGCCAGCAGCTTGGACAGGGGTCGCGAGCAGTTCTTC. J is TRBJ2-1 and V is TRBV11-3; 9 nucleotides agree with TRBD1. The V gene's germline CDR1 is SGHNT and CDR2 YENEEA. CDR3 length equals 13 residues. The J segment lost 10 bases and the V segment lost 3 bases, leaving 4 bases of the junction unmatched.

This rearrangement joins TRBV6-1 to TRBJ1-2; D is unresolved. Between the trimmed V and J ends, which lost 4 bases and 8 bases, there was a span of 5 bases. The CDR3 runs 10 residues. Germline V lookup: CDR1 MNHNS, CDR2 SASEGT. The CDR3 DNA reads TGTGCCAGCAGTGCCAGGGGCTACACCTTC. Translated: CASSARGYTF.

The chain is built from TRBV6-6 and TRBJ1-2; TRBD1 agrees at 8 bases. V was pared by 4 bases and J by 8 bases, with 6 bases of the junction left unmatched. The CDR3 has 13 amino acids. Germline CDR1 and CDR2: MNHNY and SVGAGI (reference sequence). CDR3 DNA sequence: TGTGCCAGCAGTTGGCCAGGGGGCAGCGGCTACACCTTC. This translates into CASSWPGGSGYTF.

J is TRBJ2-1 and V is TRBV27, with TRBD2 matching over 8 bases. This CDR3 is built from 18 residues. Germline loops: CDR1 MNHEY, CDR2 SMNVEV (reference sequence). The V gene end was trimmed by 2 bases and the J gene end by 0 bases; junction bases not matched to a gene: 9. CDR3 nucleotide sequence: TGTGCCAGCAGTTTAGGGAGGGGCGGGAGGCTCTCCTACAATGAGCAGTTCTTC. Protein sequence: CASSLGRGGRLSYNEQFF.

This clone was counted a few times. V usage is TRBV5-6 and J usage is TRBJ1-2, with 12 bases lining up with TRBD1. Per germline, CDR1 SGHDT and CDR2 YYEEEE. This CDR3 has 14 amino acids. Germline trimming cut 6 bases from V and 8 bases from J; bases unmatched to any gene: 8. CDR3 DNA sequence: TGTGCCAGCATAACAGCCGGGACAGGGGGCGGCTACACCTTC. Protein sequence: CASITAGTGGGYTF. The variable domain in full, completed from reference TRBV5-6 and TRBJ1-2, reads DAGVTQSPTHLIKTRGQQVTLRCSPKSGHDTVSWYQQALGQGPQFIFQYYEEEERQRGNFPDRFSGHQFPNYSSELNVNALLLGDSALYLCASITAGTGGGYTFGSGTRLTVV.

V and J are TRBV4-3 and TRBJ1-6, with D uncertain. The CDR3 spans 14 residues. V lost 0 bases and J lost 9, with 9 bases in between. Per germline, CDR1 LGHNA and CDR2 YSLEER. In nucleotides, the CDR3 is TGCGCCAGCAGCCAAGAGAGGTATGGTTCACCCCTCCACTTT. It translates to CASSQERYGSPLHF.

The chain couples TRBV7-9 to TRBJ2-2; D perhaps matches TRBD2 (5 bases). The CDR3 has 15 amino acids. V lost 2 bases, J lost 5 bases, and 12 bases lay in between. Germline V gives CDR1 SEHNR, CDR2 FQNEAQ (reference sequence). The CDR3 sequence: CASSLRTGPTGELFF. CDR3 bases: TGTGCCAGCAGCTTACGGACTGGTCCAACCGGGGAGCTGTTTTTT. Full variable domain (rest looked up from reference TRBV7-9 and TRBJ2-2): DTGVSQNPRHKITKRGQNVTFRCDPISEHNRLYWYRQTLGQGPEFLTYFQNEAQLEKSRLLSDRFSAERPKGSFSTLEIQRTEQGDSAMYLCASSLRTGPTGELFFGEGSRLTVL.

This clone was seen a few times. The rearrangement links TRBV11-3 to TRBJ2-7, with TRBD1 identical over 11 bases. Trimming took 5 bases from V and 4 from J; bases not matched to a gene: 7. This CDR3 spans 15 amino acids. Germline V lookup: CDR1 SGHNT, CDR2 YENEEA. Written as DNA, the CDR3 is TGTGCCAGCAGCATCGGACAGGGGGCAGGATACGAGCAGTACTTC. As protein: CASSIGQGAGYEQYF.